The T cell receptor beta chain described here comes from a study of blood T cell repertoires in COVID-19. Concerning this clone itself: A junction end diverges from the germline sequence, so it may reflect a read error.

This table comes from immunoSEQ multiplex PCR, and its TCRdb copy is limited to in-frame clones, with some not included. The sample has about 370,000 clones; about 89% are singletons. This CDR3 is 19 amino acids long. The germline V gene encodes CDR1 SSHAT and CDR2 FNYEAQ (reference sequence). The TCR comes from a woman aged 40 to 49 who had been exposed to COVID-19. The rearrangement links TRBV7-7 to TRBJ2-2; 11 bases agree with TRBD2. Sequencing was carried out using PBMCs or T cells enriched from blood (not recorded which). CDR3 protein: CASSQTLAGGPKNTGELFF. The CDR3 region has the DNA TGTGCTAGCAGTCAAACCTTAGCGGGAGGGCCAAAGAACACCGGGGAGCTGTTTTTT.